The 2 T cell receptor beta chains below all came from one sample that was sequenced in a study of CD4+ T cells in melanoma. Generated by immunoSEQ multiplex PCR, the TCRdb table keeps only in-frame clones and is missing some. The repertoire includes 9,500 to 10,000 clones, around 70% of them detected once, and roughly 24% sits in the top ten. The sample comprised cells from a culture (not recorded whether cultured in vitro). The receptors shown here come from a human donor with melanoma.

The CDR3 coding sequence is TGTGCCAGCTCACCGACCGGGGTGTCTGACACTGAAGCTTTCTTT. This codes for CASSPTGVSDTEAFF. The chain joins TRBV18 to TRBJ1-1, with D hard to call. The CDR3 is made up of 15 amino acids. With 3 bases removed from V and 3 bases from J, the gap between germline ends came to 14 bases. Germline-derived CDR1 and CDR2 are KGHSH and LQKENI.

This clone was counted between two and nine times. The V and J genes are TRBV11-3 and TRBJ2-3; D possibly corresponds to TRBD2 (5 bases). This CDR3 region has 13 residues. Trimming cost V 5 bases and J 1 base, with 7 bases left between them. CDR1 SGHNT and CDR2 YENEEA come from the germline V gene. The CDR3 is CASSPGGTDTQYF. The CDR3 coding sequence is TGTGCCAGCAGCCCCGGGGGCACAGATACGCAGTATTTT.